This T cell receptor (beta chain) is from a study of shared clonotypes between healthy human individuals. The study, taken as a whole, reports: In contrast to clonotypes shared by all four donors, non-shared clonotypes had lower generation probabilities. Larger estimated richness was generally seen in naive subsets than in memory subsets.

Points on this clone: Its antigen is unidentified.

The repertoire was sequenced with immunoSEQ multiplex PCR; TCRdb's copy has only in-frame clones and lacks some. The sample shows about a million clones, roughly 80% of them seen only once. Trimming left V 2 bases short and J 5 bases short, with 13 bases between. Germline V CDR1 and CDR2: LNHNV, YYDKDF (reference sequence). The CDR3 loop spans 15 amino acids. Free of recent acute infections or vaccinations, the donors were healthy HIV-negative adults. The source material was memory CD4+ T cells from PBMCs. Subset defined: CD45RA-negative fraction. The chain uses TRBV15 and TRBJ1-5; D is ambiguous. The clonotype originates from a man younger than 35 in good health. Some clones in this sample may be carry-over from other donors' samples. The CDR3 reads CATSRSIQKDQPQHF. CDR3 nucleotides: TGTGCCACCAGCAGATCTATCCAAAAGGATCAGCCCCAGCATTTT. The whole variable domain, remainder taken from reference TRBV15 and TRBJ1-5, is DAMVIQNPRYQVTQFGKPVTLSCSQTLNHNVMYWYQQKSSQAPKLLFHYYDKDFNNEADTPDNFQSRRPNTSFCFLDIRSPGLGDTAMYLCATSRSIQKDQPQHFGDGTRLSIL.